These 23 T cell receptor beta chains were sequenced from one sample in a study of post-analysis software for immune sequencing data. Study-level points and caveats: Compared with controls, patients had more of five TRBV segments, including TRBV5-6, TRBV5-1 and TRBV20-1.

What these receptors recognize is not known. TCR beta cDNA libraries had unique molecular identifiers. MiXCR, applied by TCRdb to the PCR reads, yields one record per CDR3 protein. The sample yields 170,000 or so distinct CDR3 sequences, about 29% seen once. The sequencing sample was made of blood. The receptors shown here come from a girl aged 10 to 17 with multiple sclerosis.

This clonotype occurred a few times. The chain has TRBV28 and TRBJ1-2; the D is unclear. The germline CDR1 and CDR2 sequences are MDHEN and SYDVKM. V gave up 3 bases and J gave up 0 bases, with 2 bases separating them. The CDR3 is 12 amino acids. CDR3 nucleotide sequence: TGTGCCAGCAGTTTCACTAACTATGGCTACACCTTC. Translation: CASSFTNYGYTF.

Remarks on this clonotype: Being one base from a much bigger clone, this may be a read error. This chain uses TRBV6-5 with TRBJ2-1, with 11 bases aligning to TRBD2. Germline V gives CDR1 MNHEY, CDR2 SVGAGI. Trimming removed 4 bases from V and 12 bases from J; junction bases left unmatched: 11. The CDR3 is made up of 15 amino acids. The CDR3 nucleotides are TGTGCCAGCAGTTTAGCGGGAGGGCCGGGGAGTCGGCAGTTCTTC. Translation: CASSLAGGPGSRQFF.

V and J are TRBV27 and TRBJ2-1, with D unclear. Trimming removed 5 bases at V and 4 bases at J, with 12 bases between. Germline-derived CDR1 and CDR2 are MNHEY and SMNVEV (reference sequence). The CDR3 runs 14 residues. In DNA, the CDR3 is TGTGCCAGCAGTCCCCAGGACCTGTACAATGAGCAGTTCTTC. It encodes CASSPQDLYNEQFF.

This clonotype was detected only a few times. The chain carries TRBV28 and TRBJ1-1; D unresolved. The CDR3 is 14 amino acids. V gave up 5 bases and J gave up 3 bases, with 13 bases separating them. The germline V gene has CDR1 MDHEN and CDR2 SYDVKM. In nucleotides, the CDR3 is TGTGCCAGCAGTGTTCAGTGGAGGGACACTGAAGCTTTCTTT. Its protein product is CASSVQWRDTEAFF.

About this clonotype: Just one base apart from a much larger clone, this may be a read error. V is TRBV25-1 and J is TRBJ2-7, with D possibly matching TRBD1 (5 bases). The tail of the sequence fits TRBJ2-4 better, so the J call may be wrong. This CDR3 is built from 12 residues. Germline V CDR1 and CDR2: MGHDK, SYGVNS. The chain's CDR3 is CTSSPPGNIQYF. In DNA form, the CDR3 reads TGTACCAGCAGCCCCCCAGGGAACATTCAGTACTTC.

In its sample, this clonotype was seen a few times. In DNA, the CDR3 is TGCGCCAGCAGACAAGAATCCTATGGCTACACCTTC. Translating gives CASRQESYGYTF. The chain employs TRBV5-1 and TRBJ1-2; D gene uncertain. V lost 5 bases to trimming and J lost 4 bases, with 9 bases between them. This CDR3 spans 12 amino acids. Germline V gives CDR1 SGHRS, CDR2 YFSETQ.

Turning to this clonotype: No DNA is shown, since the ends of the CDR3 on it are uncertain; the CDR3 is the one TCRdb lists. J is TRBJ2-6 and V is TRBV6-1; the table's D call, TRBD2, has no DNA check behind it. Germline CDR1 MNHNS, CDR2 SASEGT. With termini counted, the CDR3 has 19 amino acids. CDR3 protein: CAGTSREEQFFGPANVLTF.

This clonotype was seen at least ten times. This chain links TRBV7-3 with TRBJ2-1; D may be TRBD2 (6 bases). CDR3 length: 15 amino acids. CDR1 is SGHTA, CDR2 FQGTGA, per germline. V was cut by 2 bases and J by 2 bases, with 10 bases left in between. CDR3 loop: CASSLSGVAYNEQFF. The DNA of the CDR3 is TGTGCCAGCAGCTTATCGGGAGTTGCCTACAATGAGCAGTTCTTC.

This clonotype was detected only a few times. This sequence joins TRBV12-3 or TRBV12-4 and TRBJ1-4, with TRBD1 matching 7 bases. The ends lost 3 bases at V and 6 bases at J; junction bases unmatched: 4. This CDR3 is 14 amino acids long. The DNA for the CDR3 is TGTGCCAGCAGTTTTAGTGACAGGGATGAAAAACTGTTTTTT. Translated: CASSFSDRDEKLFF.

With regard to this clonotype: This may stem from a read error, because a much larger clone lies one nucleotide away. The chain carries TRBV4-1 and TRBJ2-5; 7 positions agree with TRBD1. J lost 11 bases, V lost 8 bases, and 14 bases had no gene match. This CDR3 contains 13 residues. Looked up from germline, CDR1 is MGHRA and CDR2 is YSYEKL. The CDR3 is CASGPRSTGEQYF. The CDR3 nucleotides read TGCGCCAGCGGCCCTAGGTCAACAGGGGAGCAGTACTTC.

A few counts support this clonotype. This sequence joins TRBV20-1 and TRBJ2-5; D is possibly TRBD1 (5 bases). The V gene's germline CDR1 is DFQATT and CDR2 SNEGSKA (reference sequence). CDR3 length: 16 residues. Trimming shortened V by 3 bases and J by 5 bases, and 22 bases separated the two germline ends. CDR3 in DNA: TGCAGTGCTAGCCCTTGGGGCAGGCGACCGTCGGAGACCCAGTACTTC. Translating it yields CSASPWGRRPSETQYF.

The chain is built from TRBV5-1 and TRBJ2-5; possible D gene TRBD2, 6 bases. The germline CDR1 and CDR2 sequences are SGHRS and YFSETQ. The CDR3 has 13 residues. V dropped 3 bases and J dropped 4 bases, with 10 bases sitting between them. The DNA of the CDR3 is TGCGCCAGCAGCTCGGGACTGCGAGAGACCCAGTACTTC. This gives the protein CASSSGLRETQYF.

This clonotype was seen at least ten times. This rearrangement joins TRBV5-1 to TRBJ2-1; 8 bases line up with TRBD2. CDR1 SGHRS and CDR2 YFSETQ come from the germline V gene. The CDR3 spans 17 residues. The V and J ends lost 1 base and 4 bases, in that order; junction bases with no gene match: 10. The CDR3 spells CASSLMFGTSGYNEQFF. For the CDR3, the DNA is TGCGCCAGCAGCTTGATGTTCGGCACTAGCGGATACAATGAGCAGTTCTTC.

The V and J genes are TRBV5-1 and TRBJ2-1; 8 bases match TRBD2. The germline V gene has CDR1 SGHRS and CDR2 YFSETQ. J gave up 8 bases and V 1 base, and 11 bases lay outside the gene matches. The CDR3 loop spans 16 amino acids. The CDR3 DNA reads as TGCGCCAGCAGCTTGCGGGGGGGGGACTTACCCCATGAGCAGTTCTTC. This translates into CASSLRGGDLPHEQFF.

This clonotype was picked up a small number of times. A read error may account for a junction end that differs from germline. The rearrangement links TRBV20-1 to TRBJ2-1; possibly TRBD2 for D (5 bases). Germline lookup yields CDR1 DFQATT and CDR2 SNEGSKA (reference sequence). The CDR3 is 13 residues long. The CDR3 protein is CSARGVTYNKQFF. CDR3 bases: TGCAGTGCTCGGGGAGTCACCTACAATAAGCAGTTCTTC.

The V gene is TRBV27, the J gene TRBJ2-3; tentatively, D is TRBD1 or TRBD2 (5 bases each). Germline assignment: CDR1 MNHEY and CDR2 SMNVEV (reference sequence). This CDR3 is built from 17 residues. Trimming cost V 6 bases and J 4 bases, with 23 bases left between them. The CDR3 is CASSETRGPSSSDTQYF. CDR3 bases: TGTGCCAGCAGCGAAACACGGGGACCGTCTAGTTCAGATACGCAGTATTTT.

Notes on this clonotype: A much larger clone is a single base away; this may be a read error. This chain uses TRBV5-1 with TRBJ2-7; D is ambiguous. Germline values: CDR1 SGHRS, CDR2 YFSETQ. The CDR3 covers 15 residues. V lost 4 bases, J lost 7 bases, and 21 bases lay in between. In DNA, the CDR3 is TGCGCCAGCAGCCCGGCGGCTCTGACCTACAATGAGCAGTACTTC. Translating gives CASSPAALTYNEQYF.

This clonotype was counted ten times or more. The rearrangement joins TRBV13 to TRBJ2-1, with no clear D. V lost 0 bases and J lost 2, with 8 bases in between. The CDR3 covers 15 residues. CDR1 is PRHDT, CDR2 FYEKMQ, per germline (reference sequence). The CDR3 region is CASSLGRPPYNEQFF. DNA of the CDR3: TGTGCCAGCAGCTTAGGTCGGCCACCCTACAATGAGCAGTTCTTC.

V is TRBV10-2 and J is TRBJ2-1; the D gene could be TRBD1 or TRBD2 (5 bases each). The CDR3 is made up of 15 amino acids. Trimming pared 2 bases from V and 2 bases from J, leaving 10 bases between. Per the germline V gene, CDR1 is WSHSY and CDR2 is SAAADI. The CDR3 DNA sequence: TGCGCCAGCAGTGAGCCGGGACGGACCTACAATGAGCAGTTCTTC. Translation gives CASSEPGRTYNEQFF.

This rearrangement joins TRBV3-1 to TRBJ1-1, with TRBD1 as a possible D gene (5 bases). From germline, CDR1 is LGHDT and CDR2 YNNKEL (reference sequence). V lost 4 bases to trimming and J lost 5 bases, with 20 bases between them. The CDR3 has 16 amino acids. The CDR3 reads CASSPRGGNGQTEAFF. DNA for the CDR3: TGTGCCAGCAGCCCTCGGGGGGGAAACGGACAAACTGAAGCTTTCTTT.

A remark on this clonotype: A clone one base away is much larger, so this may be a read error. This chain uses TRBV20-1 with TRBJ2-1; 9 bases are shared with TRBD2. The J call may be incorrect, as the DNA end agrees better with TRBJ2-7. Per the germline V gene, CDR1 is DFQATT and CDR2 is SNEGSKA (reference sequence). The CDR3 is 13 residues long. This CDR3 reads CSARGTSDNEQYF. The CDR3 DNA reads TGCAGTGCTAGAGGGACTAGCGACAATGAGCAGTACTTC.

With respect to this clonotype: A read error may account for a junction end that differs from germline. The CDR3 bases are TGTGCCAGCAGCCCCCTGTTGCGGGGAAGCACAGATATGCAGTATTTT. Translating gives CASSPLLRGSTDMQYF. V and J are TRBV12-3 or TRBV12-4 and TRBJ2-3; possible D gene TRBD2, 6 bases. This CDR3 is 16 amino acids long.

As for this clonotype: A single base separates this from a much larger clone, so it may be a read error. This chain links TRBV27 with TRBJ2-7, with TRBD1 matching 7 bases. Looked up from germline, CDR1 is MNHEY and CDR2 is SMNVEV (reference sequence). This CDR3 spans 19 amino acids. Written as DNA, the CDR3 is TGTGCCGGCAGTTTATATGGGACAGCCGCGTACTTAGCATCCTACGAGCAGTACTTC. Translation gives CAGSLYGTAAYLASYEQYF.